Listed here are 12 T cell receptor beta chains from one sample, sequenced in a study of neurological immune-mediated disorders. MiXCR was run by TCRdb on the 5' RACE reads, yielding one entry per CDR3 protein. Found here are under 75,000 distinct CDR3 sequences, roughly 4.9% of them singletons; the top ten hold about 5.8%. The sample comprised PBMCs. These receptor sequences come from a human donor with multiple sclerosis. The donor label of this sample is uncertain.

This clonotype was seen ten or more times. For the CDR3, the DNA is TGTGCCAGCAGCCAAGATTTGGGGTCCTACAATGAGCAGTTCTTC. The encoded protein is CASSQDLGSYNEQFF. The V and J genes are TRBV3-1 and TRBJ2-1; D uncertain. Germline V gene data show CDR1 as LGHDT and CDR2 as YNNKEL (reference sequence). There are 15 residues in the CDR3. Trimming shortened V by 0 bases and J by 1 base, and 7 bases separated the two germline ends.

Ten or more counts support this clonotype. The V gene is TRBV5-1, the J gene TRBJ1-1; possible D gene TRBD1, 5 bases. V was pared by 4 bases and J by 1 base, with 14 bases between. CDR1 is SGHRS and CDR2 is YFSETQ in the germline V gene. The CDR3 consists of 15 residues. CDR3 nucleotide sequence: TGCGCCAGCAGCCCAATCCTTACAGGGAACACTGAAGCTTTCTTT. Its protein is CASSPILTGNTEAFF.

This clonotype was observed many times. The chain carries TRBV20-1 and TRBJ1-2; D perhaps matches TRBD1 (5 bases). V was shortened by 6 bases and J by 4 bases, with 12 bases between the two germline ends. The CDR3 has 12 residues. CDR1 and CDR2 from the germline V gene are DFQATT and SNEGSKA (reference sequence). The CDR3 here is CSATQEPYGYTF. Written as DNA, the CDR3 is TGCAGTGCCACACAGGAGCCCTATGGCTACACCTTC.

This clonotype was observed many times. This rearrangement joins TRBV6-5 to TRBJ2-3, with D tentatively TRBD2 (5 bases). The V end was cut by 6 bases, the J end by 2 bases, with 15 bases between. Germline V lookup: CDR1 MNHEY, CDR2 SVGAGI. The CDR3 extends over 15 amino acids. CDR3 sequence: CASSPLGLSTDTQYF. The CDR3 region has the DNA TGTGCCAGCAGCCCCCTCGGACTTTCCACAGATACGCAGTATTTT.

The sample holds many counts of this clonotype. J is TRBJ2-1 and V is TRBV20-1; a possible D gene is TRBD2 (6 bases). Trimming stripped 5 bases from V and 7 bases from J, with 24 bases between. The CDR3 extends over 16 amino acids. Germline-derived CDR1 and CDR2 are DFQATT and SNEGSKA (reference sequence). In DNA form, the CDR3 reads TGCAGTGCTCCTTTCCCCGGGGCCGGGGCGGGAAATGAGCAGTTCTTC. Amino acid sequence: CSAPFPGAGAGNEQFF.

This clonotype was seen many times. The chain couples TRBV5-1 to TRBJ1-2; D gene uncertain. Germline CDR1 reads SGHRS; CDR2 reads YFSETQ. The CDR3 loop spans 14 amino acids. The V end lost 4 bases, the J end lost 1 base, and 11 bases lay between the germline ends. This chain's CDR3 is CASSPGLLNYGYTF. In DNA, the CDR3 is TGCGCCAGCAGCCCCGGGCTTCTTAACTATGGCTACACCTTC.

This clonotype appeared many times. The genes are TRBV9 and TRBJ1-6; D gene uncertain. Germline V CDR1 and CDR2: SGDLS, YYNGEE. The CDR3 sequence is 13 residues long. V lost 1 base, J lost 6 bases, and 5 bases lay in between. This CDR3 reads CASSVNRNSPLHF. The CDR3 region has the DNA TGTGCCAGCAGCGTAAATCGTAATTCACCCCTCCACTTT.

This clonotype appeared many times. The chain has TRBV5-1 and TRBJ2-5; D uncertain. Germline V lookup: CDR1 SGHRS, CDR2 YFSETQ. The CDR3 spans 14 residues. Trimming removed 0 bases from V and 5 bases from J, with 11 bases in between. The DNA of the CDR3 is TGCGCCAGCAGCTTGGCCTCCACGGTGGAGACCCAGTACTTC. This codes for CASSLASTVETQYF. The whole variable domain, filled in from reference TRBV5-1 and TRBJ2-5, reads KAGVTQTPRYLIKTRGQQVTLSCSPISGHRSVSWYQQTPGQGLQFLFEYFSETQRNKGNFPGRFSGRQFSNSRSEMNVSTLELGDSALYLCASSLASTVETQYFGPGTRLLVL.

This clonotype was seen many times. The rearrangement links TRBV27 to TRBJ2-1; 8 nucleotides line up with TRBD2. V trimming: 5 bases; J trimming: 15 bases; junction bases outside the gene matches: 9. The CDR3 totals 12 residues. CDR1 and CDR2 from the germline V gene are MNHEY and SMNVEV (reference sequence). The DNA of the CDR3 is TGTGCCAGCAGTCCAGCGGGGGTAGGTGGGTTCTTC. Amino acid sequence: CASSPAGVGGFF.

This clonotype came up many times. The CDR3 sequence is CSAGGVPGQSYEQYF. Written as DNA, the CDR3 is TGCAGCGCTGGCGGGGTTCCCGGACAGAGTTACGAGCAGTACTTC. The V and J genes are TRBV29-1 and TRBJ2-7; D possibly uses TRBD1 or TRBD2 (6 bases each). This CDR3 is built from 15 residues. V dropped 7 bases and J dropped 4 bases, with 23 bases sitting between them. Germline-derived CDR1 and CDR2 are SQVTM and ANQGSEA.

This clonotype came up many times. This chain connects TRBV10-3 to TRBJ1-1; 8 bases are shared with TRBD1. This CDR3 spans 14 amino acids. V was pared by 5 bases and J by 2 bases, with 4 bases of the junction left unmatched. The germline gives CDR1 ENHRY, CDR2 SYGVKD. The CDR3 is CAISLTGVNTEAFF. For the CDR3, the DNA is TGTGCCATCAGTCTGACAGGGGTTAACACTGAAGCTTTCTTT.

This clonotype has ten or more counts. The chain uses TRBV24-1 and TRBJ2-3, with 7 positions matching TRBD1. Germline V gene sequence: CDR1 KGHDR, CDR2 SFDVKD. CDR3 length: 16 residues. The junction had 5 bases not matched to a gene; V was cut back by 3 bases and J by 0 bases. CDR3 DNA: TGTGCCACCAGTGATGGGGACAGTTCTAGCACAGATACGCAGTATTTT. Its translation: CATSDGDSSSTDTQYF.